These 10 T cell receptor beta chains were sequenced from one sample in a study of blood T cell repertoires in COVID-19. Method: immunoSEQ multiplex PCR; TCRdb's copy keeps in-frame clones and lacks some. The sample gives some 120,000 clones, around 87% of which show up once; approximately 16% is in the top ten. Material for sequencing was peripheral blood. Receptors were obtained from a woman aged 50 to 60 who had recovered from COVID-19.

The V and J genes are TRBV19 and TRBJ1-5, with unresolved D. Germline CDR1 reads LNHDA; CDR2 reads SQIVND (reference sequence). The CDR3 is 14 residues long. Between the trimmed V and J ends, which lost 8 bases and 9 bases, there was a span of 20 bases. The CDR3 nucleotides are TGTGCCAGTGGTGAAAGGGAGGATAACCGGCCCCAGCATTTT. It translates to CASGEREDNRPQHF.

The CDR3: CASSQQGAQPQHF. In nucleotides, the CDR3 is TGTGCCAGCTCACAACAGGGGGCTCAGCCCCAGCATTTT. The chain couples TRBV18 to TRBJ1-5; 9 positions agree with TRBD1. V trimming: 4 bases; J trimming: 6 bases; junction bases outside the gene matches: 1. The CDR3 runs 13 residues. CDR1 is KGHSH, CDR2 LQKENI, per germline.

Here the CDR3 DNA reads TGTGCCAGCAGTGAAAGACTAGCGGGGGCCTCCAATGAGCAGTTCTTC. Protein sequence: CASSERLAGASNEQFF. This chain connects TRBV6-1 to TRBJ2-1, with 12 bases aligning to TRBD2. CDR1 MNHNS and CDR2 SASEGT come from the germline V gene. The CDR3 length is 16 residues. Trimming removed 2 bases from V and 6 bases from J; junction bases left unmatched: 5.

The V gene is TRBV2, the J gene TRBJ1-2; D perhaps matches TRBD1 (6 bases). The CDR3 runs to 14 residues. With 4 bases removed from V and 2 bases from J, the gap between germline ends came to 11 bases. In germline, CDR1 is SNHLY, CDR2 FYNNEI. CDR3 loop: CASSAAGENYGYTF. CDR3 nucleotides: TGTGCCAGCAGTGCCGCAGGGGAGAACTATGGCTACACCTTC.

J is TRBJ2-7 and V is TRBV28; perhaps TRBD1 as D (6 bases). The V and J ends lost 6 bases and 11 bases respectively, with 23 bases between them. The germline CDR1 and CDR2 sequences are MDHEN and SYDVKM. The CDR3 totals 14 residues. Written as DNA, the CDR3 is TGTGCCAGCAGGCCCACAGGGCTGGTCAGTTCAAAGTACTTC. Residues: CASRPTGLVSSKYF. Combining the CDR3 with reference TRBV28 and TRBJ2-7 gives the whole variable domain DVKVTQSSRYLVKRTGEKVFLECVQDMDHENMFWYRQDPGLGLRLIYFSYDVKMKEKGDIPEGYSVSREKKERFSLILESASTNQTSMYLCASRPTGLVSSKYFGPGTRLTVT.

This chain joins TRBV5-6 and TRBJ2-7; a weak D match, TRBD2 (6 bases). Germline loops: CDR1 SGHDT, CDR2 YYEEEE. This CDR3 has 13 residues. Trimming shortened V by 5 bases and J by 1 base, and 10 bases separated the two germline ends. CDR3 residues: CASRGLLSYEQYF. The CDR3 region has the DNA TGTGCCAGCAGGGGACTTTTATCCTACGAGCAGTACTTC.

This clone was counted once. The chain's CDR3 is CASSLAYLRDTDTQYF. As DNA, the CDR3 is TGTGCCAGCAGCTTGGCCTACCTCAGGGACACAGATACGCAGTATTTT. V is TRBV7-2 and J is TRBJ2-3; possibly TRBD1 for D (5 bases). CDR3 size: 16 residues. Trimming took 3 bases from V and 2 from J, leaving 15 bases between them. Germline CDR1 is SGHTA and CDR2 is FQGNSA.

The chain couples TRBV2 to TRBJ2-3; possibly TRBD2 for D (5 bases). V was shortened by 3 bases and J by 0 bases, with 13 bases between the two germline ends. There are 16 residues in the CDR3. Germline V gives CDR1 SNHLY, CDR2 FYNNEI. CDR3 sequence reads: CASSERVLYSTDTQYF. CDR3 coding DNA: TGTGCCAGCAGTGAGCGGGTCCTATATAGCACAGATACGCAGTATTTT. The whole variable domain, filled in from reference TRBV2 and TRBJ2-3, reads EPEVTQTPSHQVTQMGQEVILRCVPISNHLYFYWYRQILGQKVEFLVSFYNNEISEKSEIFDDQFSVERPDGSNFTLKIRSTKLEDSAMYFCASSERVLYSTDTQYFGPGTRLTVL.

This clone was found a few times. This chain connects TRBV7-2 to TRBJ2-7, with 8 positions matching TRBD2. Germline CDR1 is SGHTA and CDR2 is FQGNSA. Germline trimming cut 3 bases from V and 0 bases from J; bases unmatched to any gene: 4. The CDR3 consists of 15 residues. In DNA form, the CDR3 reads TGTGCCAGCAGCTTGGTGAGCGGGAGCTCCTACGAGCAGTACTTC. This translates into CASSLVSGSSYEQYF.

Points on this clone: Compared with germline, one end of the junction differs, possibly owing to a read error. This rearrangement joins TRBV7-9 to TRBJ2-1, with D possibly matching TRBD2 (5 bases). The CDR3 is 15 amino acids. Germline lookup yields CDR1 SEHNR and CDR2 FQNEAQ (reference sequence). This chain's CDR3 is CASSQRRTQVNGQFF. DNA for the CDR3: TGTGCCAGCAGCCAGAGGCGGACTCAGGTCAATGGGCAGTTCTTC.